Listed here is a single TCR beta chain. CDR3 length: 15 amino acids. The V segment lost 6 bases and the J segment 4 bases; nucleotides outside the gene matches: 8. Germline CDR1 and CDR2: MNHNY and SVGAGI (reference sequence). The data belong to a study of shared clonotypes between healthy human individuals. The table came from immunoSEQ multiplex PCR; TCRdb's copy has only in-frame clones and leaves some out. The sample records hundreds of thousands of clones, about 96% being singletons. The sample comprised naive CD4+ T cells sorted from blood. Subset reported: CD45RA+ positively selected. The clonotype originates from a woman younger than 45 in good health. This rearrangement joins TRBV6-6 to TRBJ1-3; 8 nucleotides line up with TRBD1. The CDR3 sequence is CASSPKDRGGNTIYF. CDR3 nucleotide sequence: TGTGCCAGCAGCCCGAAAGACAGGGGAGGAAACACCATATATTTT.